These T cell receptor beta chains were read from a single sample in a study of post-analysis software for immune sequencing data. Using its own MiXCR run on the PCR reads, TCRdb lists one record per CDR3 protein. The table includes roughly 200,000 distinct CDR3 sequences, approximately 30% detected once. Sequencing was performed on blood. Receptor source: a girl between 2 and 17 years old with multiple sclerosis. The CDR3 runs from the conserved cysteine through the conserved F or W. A D gene is named only where the DNA matches it firmly. Size is omitted from some rows. Given values are once, few, many or a class for expanded clones.

size	V	J	D	CDR3	DNA
few	TRBV9	TRBJ2-7	TRBD2	CASSAPSSAGGLYNEQYF	TGTGCCAGCAGCGCCCCGTCTTCAGCGGGGGGGCTCTACAATGAGCAGTACTTC
.	TRBV28	TRBJ2-7	TRBD2	CASSFGTSSYEQYF	TGTGCCAGCAGTTTCGGGACTAGCTCCTACGAGCAGTACTTC
many	TRBV15	TRBJ2-1	.	CATSRDQGEQFF	TGTGCCACCAGCAGAGATCAGGGTGAGCAGTTCTTC
many	TRBV7-9	TRBJ1-2	.	CASSLSRAGSGYTF	TGTGCCAGCAGCTTATCACGGGCGGGTAGTGGCTACACCTTC
.	TRBV7-9	TRBJ1-5	.	CASSSLGTSNQPQHF	TGTGCCAGCAGCTCCCTTGGGACTAGCAATCAGCCCCAGCATTTT
.	TRBV4-2	TRBJ2-5	TRBD2	CASSQVLAEEQETQYF	TGTGCCAGCAGCCAAGTGCTAGCGGAAGAACAAGAGACCCAGTACTTC
many	TRBV7-9	TRBJ2-5	TRBD2	CASSSLAGAGETQYF	TGTGCCAGCAGCTCCCTAGCGGGAGCGGGAGAGACCCAGTACTTC
few	TRBV28	TRBJ1-2	TRBD1	CASSVTTGVGYTF	TGTGCCAGCAGTGTAACGACAGGGGTCGGCTACACCTTC
few	TRBV4-2	TRBJ2-1	.	CASSQEVPGFGYNEQFF	TGTGCCAGCAGCCAAGAAGTCCCAGGGTTCGGGTACAATGAGCAGTTCTTC
.	TRBV12-3/TRBV12-4	TRBJ1-6	.	CASSFTGDSPPHF	TGTGCCAGCAGTTTTACGGGGGATTCACCCCCCCACTTT
many	TRBV15	TRBJ2-3	TRBD2	CATSRGVAGATDTQYF	TGTGCCACCAGCAGAGGGGTAGCGGGAGCTACAGATACGCAGTATTTT
.	TRBV29-1	TRBJ2-1	TRBD1	CSVSGLQGASNEQFF	TGCAGCGTTTCCGGGTTGCAGGGGGCAAGCAATGAGCAGTTCTTC
few	TRBV20-1	TRBJ1-4	.	CSASRQGSEKLFF	TGCAGTGCTAGTCGGCAGGGATCTGAAAAACTGTTTTTT
many	TRBV20-1	TRBJ2-1	.	CSARGIGVLFF	TGCAGTGCTAGAGGAATCGGCGTTCTGTTCTTC
.	TRBV5-1	TRBJ2-3	TRBD2	CASRASSGSTDTQYF	TGCGCCAGCAGGGCCTCTAGCGGTAGCACAGATACGCAGTATTTT
once	TRBV7-6	TRBJ1-4	.	CASSLTRGKTNEKLFF	TGTGCCAGCAGCTTAACGAGGGGGAAAACTAATGAAAAACTGTTTTTT
.	TRBV5-1	TRBJ2-5	TRBD1	CASSQGQGFAETQYF	TGCGCCAGCTCCCAGGGACAGGGGTTTGCAGAGACCCAGTACTTC
.	TRBV12-3/TRBV12-4	TRBJ1-5	.	CASSLVGSQPQHF	TGTGCCAGCAGTTTAGTAGGTAGTCAGCCCCAGCATTTT
.	TRBV7-6	TRBJ2-3	.	CASSLVGMGTDTQYF	TGTGCCAGCAGCTTGGTTGGCATGGGCACAGATACGCAGTATTTT
.	TRBV5-1	TRBJ1-1	TRBD1	CASSWTGGTAEAFF	TGCGCCAGCAGCTGGACAGGGGGCACCGCTGAAGCTTTCTTT
.	TRBV6-2/TRBV6-3	TRBJ1-5	.	CASSRGANNQPQHF	TGTGCCAGCAGCCGGGGGGCGAATAATCAGCCCCAGCATTTT
many	TRBV6-5	TRBJ2-7	.	CASSPRFGEQYF	TGTGCCAGCAGTCCCCGGTTTGGGGAGCAGTACTTC
many	TRBV12-3/TRBV12-4	TRBJ2-7	.	CASSFLLGRVHEQYF	TGTGCCAGCAGTTTCCTACTAGGGCGAGTCCACGAGCAGTACTTC
many	TRBV12-3/TRBV12-4	TRBJ2-3	.	CASSLYIPSTDTQYF	TGTGCCAGCAGTTTGTACATTCCTAGCACAGATACGCAGTATTTT
many	TRBV12-3/TRBV12-4	TRBJ2-1	TRBD2	CASSLKVLGASGNEQFF	TGTGCCAGCAGTTTAAAGGTATTGGGTGCTAGCGGGAATGAGCAGTTCTTC
.	TRBV2	TRBJ2-7	.	CASMRGSLYEQYF	TGTGCCAGCATGCGGGGATCATTATACGAGCAGTACTTC
few	TRBV12-3/TRBV12-4	TRBJ1-5	.	CASSPRTANQPQHF	TGTGCCAGCAGCCCGCGGACAGCGAATCAGCCCCAGCATTTT
many	TRBV7-9	TRBJ2-1	TRBD2	CASSPAASGINYNEQFF	TGTGCCAGCAGCCCAGCGGCTAGCGGGATTAACTACAATGAGCAGTTCTTC
.	TRBV10-3	TRBJ2-3	TRBD2	CAIRNLGLAGVAQYF	TGTGCCATCAGGAACCTCGGACTAGCGGGAGTTGCGCAGTATTTT
many	TRBV7-6	TRBJ1-1	.	CASASRGRVSTEAFF	TGTGCCAGCGCCTCCCGAGGAAGGGTGAGCACTGAAGCTTTCTTT
.	TRBV28	TRBJ2-1	.	CTSRPGLNPGEQFF	TGTACCAGCAGACCGGGCCTAAACCCGGGTGAGCAGTTCTTC
few	TRBV7-9	TRBJ1-1	.	CASSLRSGGLNTEAFF	TGTGCCAGCAGCTTACGGTCCGGGGGCCTTAACACTGAAGCTTTCTTT
many	TRBV14	TRBJ1-2	.	CASSQQGSYGYTF	TGTGCCAGCAGCCAACAGGGAAGCTATGGCTACACCTTC
once	TRBV7-2	TRBJ2-7	.	CASSLVDSRTYEQYF	TGTGCCAGCAGCTTAGTGGACTCGAGGACCTACGAGCAGTACTTC
many	TRBV5-1	TRBJ2-1	.	CASTSGVNEQFF	TGCGCCAGCACCTCAGGGGTCAATGAGCAGTTCTTC
few	TRBV5-1	TRBJ1-5	.	CASSLTGREPQHF	TGCGCCAGCAGCTTAACAGGGAGGGAGCCCCAGCATTTT
few	TRBV18	TRBJ1-1	.	CASSPGSGANTEAFF	TGTGCCAGCTCACCCGGGTCGGGGGCGAACACTGAAGCTTTCTTT
.	TRBV28	TRBJ2-1	TRBD2	CASTRPSGIYNEQFF	TGTGCCAGCACGCGTCCTAGCGGGATTTACAATGAGCAGTTCTTC
many	TRBV2	TRBJ2-4	TRBD2	CASSEVGEGAKNIQYF	TGTGCCAGCAGTGAGGTCGGGGAGGGGGCCAAAAACATTCAGTACTTC
many	TRBV5-1	TRBJ2-7	TRBD1	CASSSEPGTVSYEQYF	TGCGCCAGCAGCTCGGAACCCGGGACAGTCTCCTACGAGCAGTACTTC
many	TRBV4-1	TRBJ1-6	TRBD1	CASSPSPGQPNSPLHF	TGCGCCAGCAGCCCCTCTCCGGGACAGCCTAATTCACCCCTCCACTTT
.	TRBV27	TRBJ2-7	.	CASSLGSREYF	TGTGCCAGCAGTTTAGGGTCACGGGAGTACTTC
many	TRBV27	TRBJ2-7	TRBD2	CASSSNSGRGYEQYF	TGTGCCAGCAGTTCCAATAGCGGGAGAGGTTACGAGCAGTACTTC
few	TRBV27	TRBJ2-5	.	CASSPLDSVETQYF	TGTGCCAGCAGTCCGTTGGACAGTGTAGAGACCCAGTACTTC
many	TRBV29-1	TRBJ2-5	.	CSVREMGETQYF	TGCAGCGTAAGGGAAATGGGAGAGACCCAGTACTTC
many	TRBV11-2	TRBJ2-7	.	CASSPMTGPYEQYF	TGTGCCAGCAGCCCAATGACAGGCCCCTACGAGCAGTACTTC
few	TRBV20-1	TRBJ2-7	TRBD2	CSARRTSGRGSYEQYF	TGCAGTGCTAGAAGGACTAGCGGGAGAGGATCCTACGAGCAGTACTTC
many	TRBV5-1	TRBJ2-1	TRBD2	CASSPHTSGRDNEQFF	TGCGCCAGCAGCCCACACACTAGCGGGAGGGACAATGAGCAGTTCTTC
many	TRBV5-1	TRBJ1-2	.	CASSFGTTEAGYTF	TGCGCCAGCAGCTTTGGGACGACGGAGGCTGGCTACACCTTC
many	TRBV20-1	TRBJ2-1	.	CSALLSVRYNEQFF	TGCAGTGCACTCCTCTCAGTCCGGTACAATGAGCAGTTCTTC
.	TRBV29-1	TRBJ2-7	TRBD1	CSVDRGPYNEQYF	TGCAGCGTTGACAGGGGGCCCTACAATGAGCAGTACTTC
.	TRBV5-1	TRBJ1-5	.	CASRETVEGNQPQHF	TGCGCCAGCCGGGAGACAGTGGAGGGCAATCAGCCCCAGCATTTT
.	TRBV18	TRBJ1-5	.	CTSSPDSSNQPQHF	TGTACCAGCTCACCGGACAGTAGCAATCAGCCCCAGCATTTT
.	TRBV4-1	TRBJ2-7	.	CAGSQGTSYEQYF	TGCGCCGGCAGCCAAGGGACAAGCTACGAGCAGTACTTC
.	TRBV5-1	TRBJ2-1	TRBD2	CASSCPTSGGCNEQFF	TGCGCCAGCAGCTGCCCCACTAGCGGGGGGTGCAATGAGCAGTTCTTC
.	TRBV12-3/TRBV12-4	TRBJ2-3	.	CASRTNQGSTQYF	TGTGCCAGCAGGACAAATCAGGGAAGTACGCAGTATTTT
many	TRBV2	TRBJ2-7	TRBD1	CASSEVVGQGEQYF	TGTGCCAGCAGTGAAGTGGTGGGACAGGGAGAGCAGTACTTC
.	TRBV7-2	TRBJ2-3	.	CASRHDSTRTPDTQYF	TGTGCCAGCAGGCATGACTCGACCCGGACGCCAGATACGCAGTATTTT